This is a list of T cell receptor beta chains from one sample in a study of identical twins. TCRdb redid the calling of the 5' RACE reads with MiXCR, one entry per CDR3 protein. The sample yields approximately 700,000 distinct CDR3 sequences, less than 7% seen once. Sequencing input: naive T cells sorted from blood. These receptors were collected from a man younger than 35 in good health. Both conserved end residues are part of each CDR3. A D gene is named only where the DNA matches it firmly. Clone size is given for some rows only: seen once, a few or many times, or a class if the clone is expanded.

clone_size	v_call	d_call	cdr3_length	j_call	cdr3_nt	cdr3_aa
NA	TRBV14	NA	16	TRBJ1-1	TGTGCCAGCAGCCAAGATAGAAGGGGTGGGAGCACTGAAGCTTTCTTT	CASSQDRRGGSTEAFF
many	TRBV29-1	NA	12	TRBJ1-4	TGCAGCGTTGGCCGGACGCGGGAGGAACTGTTTTTT	CSVGRTREELFF
many	TRBV29-1	NA	13	TRBJ2-1	TGCAGCGTAGTGACGGGCCGTCACAATGAGCAGTTCTTC	CSVVTGRHNEQFF
few	TRBV30	TRBD1	13	TRBJ2-5	TGTGCCTGGGGGACAGGGGTCCAAGAGACCCAGTACTTC	CAWGTGVQETQYF
few	TRBV14	TRBD2	14	TRBJ2-7	TGTGCCAGCCACACTAGCGGACGACCCTACGAGCAGTACTTC	CASHTSGRPYEQYF
many	TRBV20-1	NA	14	TRBJ2-3	TGCAGTGCTAGAGCGGAAGCGTGGCCAGATACGCAGTATTTT	CSARAEAWPDTQYF
few	TRBV28	NA	17	TRBJ2-5	TGTGCCAGCAGTGACCTCAGGGGAAACGGATACCAAGAGACCCAGTACTTC	CASSDLRGNGYQETQYF
NA	TRBV29-1	NA	14	TRBJ1-1	TGCAGCGTTGCTAGGACAGCTGTGAACACTGAAGCTTTCTTT	CSVARTAVNTEAFF
many	TRBV20-1	TRBD2	16	TRBJ2-3	TGCAGTGCTGGAGGGACTAGCGGAGGAGGGGCAGATACGCAGTATTTT	CSAGGTSGGGADTQYF
many	TRBV7-6	TRBD2	17	TRBJ2-1	TGTGCCAGCAGCCCCACTAGCGGGAGTGCGAGGGACAATGAGCAGTTCTTC	CASSPTSGSARDNEQFF
few	TRBV5-1	NA	16	TRBJ2-3	TGCGCCAGCAGCCCGGGGGCTTATGAAAACACAGATACGCAGTATTTT	CASSPGAYENTDTQYF
few	TRBV7-8	TRBD2	15	TRBJ2-2	TGTGCCAGCAACAGGGGACTAGCAAGTACCGGGGAGCTGTTTTTT	CASNRGLASTGELFF
many	TRBV7-2	NA	15	TRBJ1-1	TGTGCCAGCAGCGTCCCGGGGGTACCGAACACTGAAGCTTTCTTT	CASSVPGVPNTEAFF
NA	TRBV29-1	NA	13	TRBJ2-2	TGCAGCGTTGAAGACGGACTCACCGGGGAGCTGTTTTTT	CSVEDGLTGELFF
NA	TRBV6-5	NA	14	TRBJ2-1	TGTGCCAGCAGTTACTCCACAGGTTCTGGATTGAAGTTCTTC	CASSYSTGSGLKFF
NA	TRBV7-9	NA	16	TRBJ1-3	TGTGCCAGCAGTCCCGCGGGGAAATTCTCTGGAAACACCATATATTTT	CASSPAGKFSGNTIYF
many	TRBV9	NA	16	TRBJ2-7	TGTGCCAGCAGCGTAGGGCGATCTGGGACTGCGCACGAGCAGTACTTC	CASSVGRSGTAHEQYF
many	TRBV12-3/TRBV12-4	TRBD1	14	TRBJ2-7	TGTGCCAGCAGTTTATTGCAGGGGGCGTACGAGCAGTACTTC	CASSLLQGAYEQYF
many	TRBV27	TRBD2	16	TRBJ2-3	TGTGCCAGCAGTCAAGCGGGAGGCCTCAGCACAGATACGCAGTATTTT	CASSQAGGLSTDTQYF
NA	TRBV5-1	NA	15	TRBJ2-5	TGCGCCAGCAGCTTGCAGGCGATAAACCAAGAGACCCAGTACTTC	CASSLQAINQETQYF
many	TRBV20-1	NA	13	TRBJ2-3	TGCAGTGCTGTCAGGGACCGCACAGATACGCAGTATTTT	CSAVRDRTDTQYF
many	TRBV29-1	NA	15	TRBJ2-5	TGCAGCGTTGTGTTGCGAGCACCCCGGGGGGAGACCCAGTACTTC	CSVVLRAPRGETQYF
few	TRBV7-8	TRBD1	13	TRBJ1-1	TGTGCCAGCAGCTTCAAGGGACAGATAAAAGCTTTCTTT	CASSFKGQIKAFF
NA	TRBV3-1	TRBD2	15	TRBJ2-7	TGTGCCAGCAGCCAAGAAGTAGTAGCGGGAGTCGAGCAGTACTTC	CASSQEVVAGVEQYF
many	TRBV28	NA	16	TRBJ2-5	TGTGCCAGCAGTTTTCTGGGAAGGACAGCTCAAGAGACCCAGTACTTC	CASSFLGRTAQETQYF
many	TRBV20-1	NA	11	TRBJ2-7	TGCAGTGCTAGGGCAGGGTCCGAGCAGTACTTC	CSARAGSEQYF